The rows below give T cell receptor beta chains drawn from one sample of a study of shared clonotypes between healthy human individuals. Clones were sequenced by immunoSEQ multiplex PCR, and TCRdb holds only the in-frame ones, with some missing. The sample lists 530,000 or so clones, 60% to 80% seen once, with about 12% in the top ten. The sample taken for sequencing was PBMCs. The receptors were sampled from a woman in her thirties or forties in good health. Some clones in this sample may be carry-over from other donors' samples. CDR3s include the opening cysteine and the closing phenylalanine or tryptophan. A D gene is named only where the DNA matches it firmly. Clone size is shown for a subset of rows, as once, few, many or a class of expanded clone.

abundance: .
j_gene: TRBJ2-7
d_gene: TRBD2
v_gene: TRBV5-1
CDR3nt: TGCGCCAGCAGCTGGGGACTAGCCGACGACTTTAACTACGAGCAGTACTTC
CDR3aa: CASSWGLADDFNYEQYF

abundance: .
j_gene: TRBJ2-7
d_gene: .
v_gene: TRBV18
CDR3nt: TGTGCCAGCTCACCCCTTAGTGGGCCCAACGAGCAGTACTTC
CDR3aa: CASSPLSGPNEQYF

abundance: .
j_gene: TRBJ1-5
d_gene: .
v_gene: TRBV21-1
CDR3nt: TGTGCCAGCAGCAAAGCGAGAGGGCCGGGGGGGCCCCAGCATTTT
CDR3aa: CASSKARGPGGPQHF

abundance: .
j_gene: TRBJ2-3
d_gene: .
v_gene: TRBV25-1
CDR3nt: TGTGCCAGCAGTGAATCGCGGGATACGCAGTATTTT
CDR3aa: CASSESRDTQYF

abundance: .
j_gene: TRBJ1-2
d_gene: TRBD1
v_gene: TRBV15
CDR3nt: TGTGCCACCAGCAGAAGGGGGCCCGCACTGGGTGATAACTATGGCTACACCTTC
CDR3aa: CATSRRGPALGDNYGYTF

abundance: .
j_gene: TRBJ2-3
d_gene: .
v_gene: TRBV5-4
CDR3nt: TGTGCCAGCAGCCTAGACCTTGGGGGCACAGATACGCAGTATTTT
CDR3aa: CASSLDLGGTDTQYF

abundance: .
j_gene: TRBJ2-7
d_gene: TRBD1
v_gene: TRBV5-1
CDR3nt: TGCGCCAGCAGCCCGGGACAGGGGGCCTACGAGCAGTACTTC
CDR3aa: CASSPGQGAYEQYF

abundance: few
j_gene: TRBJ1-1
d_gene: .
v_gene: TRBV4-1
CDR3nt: TGCGCCAGCAGCCGGACGACAGGTCCGCCAGGGGTATTTGCTTTCTTT
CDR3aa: CASSRTTGPPGVFAFF

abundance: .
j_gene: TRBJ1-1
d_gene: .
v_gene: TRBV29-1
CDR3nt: TGCAGCGCCCCTTCCAATTCCTGGGAGGCTGAAGCTTTCTTT
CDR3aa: CSAPSNSWEAEAFF

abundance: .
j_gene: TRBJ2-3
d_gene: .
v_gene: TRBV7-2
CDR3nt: TGTGCCAGCAGCTTAGGGACAGCACGGAGGCAGTATTTT
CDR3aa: CASSLGTARRQYF

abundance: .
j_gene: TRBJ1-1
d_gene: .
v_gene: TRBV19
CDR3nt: TGTGCCAGTAGTACGGACAGAAACACTGAAGCTTTCTTT
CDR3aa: CASSTDRNTEAFF

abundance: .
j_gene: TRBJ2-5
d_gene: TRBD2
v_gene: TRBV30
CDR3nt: TGTGCCTGGAGTAGGGACCCCGGGGGGGAGACCCAGTACTTC
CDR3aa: CAWSRDPGGETQYF

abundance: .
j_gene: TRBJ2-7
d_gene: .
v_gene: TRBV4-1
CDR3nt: TGCGCCAGCAGCCAAGATGCGGCAGTCGGAAACCGCGAGCAGTACTTC
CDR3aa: CASSQDAAVGNREQYF

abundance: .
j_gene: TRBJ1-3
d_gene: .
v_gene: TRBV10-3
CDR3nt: TGTGCCATCAGTGACGGGGGGCCGGGCGCTTCTGGAAACACCATATATTTT
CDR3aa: CAISDGGPGASGNTIYF

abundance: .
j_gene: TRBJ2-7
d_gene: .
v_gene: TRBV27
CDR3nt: TGTGCCACCCAAGGCAGATCCTACGAGCAGTACTTC
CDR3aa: CATQGRSYEQYF

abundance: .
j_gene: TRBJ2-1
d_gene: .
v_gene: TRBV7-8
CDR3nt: TGTGCCAGCAGCTCCCTAGCGACCGGGTACAATGAGCAGTTCTTC
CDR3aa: CASSSLATGYNEQFF

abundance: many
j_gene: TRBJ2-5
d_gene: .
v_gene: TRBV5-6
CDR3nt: TGTGCCAGCAGTGGGACGGCGGTTCAAGAGACCCAGTACTTC
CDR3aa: CASSGTAVQETQYF

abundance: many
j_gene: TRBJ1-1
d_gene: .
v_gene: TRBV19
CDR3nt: TGTGCCAGTAGTTTGCAGGGGTCGGCGAACACTGAAGCTTTCTTT
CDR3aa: CASSLQGSANTEAFF

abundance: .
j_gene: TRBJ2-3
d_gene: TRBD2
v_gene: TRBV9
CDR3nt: TGTGCCAGCAGCGTGGGACTAGCGGGAAGGGGAGATACGCAGTATTTT
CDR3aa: CASSVGLAGRGDTQYF

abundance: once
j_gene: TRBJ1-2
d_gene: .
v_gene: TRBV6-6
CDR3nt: TGTGCCAGCAGAAACGGACATATGGGTGGCTACACCTTC
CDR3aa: CASRNGHMGGYTF

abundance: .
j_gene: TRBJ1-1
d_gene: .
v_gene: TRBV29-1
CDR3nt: TGCAGCGTTGGGGTACAGGGAAGCACTGAAGCTTTCTTT
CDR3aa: CSVGVQGSTEAFF

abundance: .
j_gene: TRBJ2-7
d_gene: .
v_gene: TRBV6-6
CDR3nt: TGTGCCAGCAGTTGGAACAGGGGACTGTTCGAGCAGTACTTC
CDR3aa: CASSWNRGLFEQYF

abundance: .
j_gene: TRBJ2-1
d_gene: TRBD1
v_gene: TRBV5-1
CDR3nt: TGCGCCAGCAGCCTGGGACAGGCTAGCTCCTACAATGAGCAGTTCTTC
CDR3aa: CASSLGQASSYNEQFF

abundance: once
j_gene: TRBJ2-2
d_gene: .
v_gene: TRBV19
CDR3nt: TGTGCCAGTAGTATAGGTCGCGGCACGAACACCGGGGAGCTGTTTTTT
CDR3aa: CASSIGRGTNTGELFF

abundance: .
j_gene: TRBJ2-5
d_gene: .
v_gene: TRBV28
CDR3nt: TGTGCCAGCCTCTTGATTAAGGGGGTAGGGACCCAGTACTTC
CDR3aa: CASLLIKGVGTQYF

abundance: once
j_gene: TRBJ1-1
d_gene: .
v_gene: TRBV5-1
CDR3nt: TGCGCCAGCAGCTTGGGGGGGGCGGAGGACACTGAAGCTTTCTTT
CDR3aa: CASSLGGAEDTEAFF

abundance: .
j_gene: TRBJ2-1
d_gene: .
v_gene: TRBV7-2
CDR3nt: TGTGCCAGCTGGGGCGGGATGGGGTACAATGAGCAGTTCTTC
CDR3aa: CASWGGMGYNEQFF

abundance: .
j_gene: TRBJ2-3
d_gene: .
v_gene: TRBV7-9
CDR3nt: TGTGCCAGCAGCTCGACAGGAAATACGCAGTATTTT
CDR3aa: CASSSTGNTQYF

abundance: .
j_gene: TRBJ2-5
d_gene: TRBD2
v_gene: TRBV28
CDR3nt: TGTGCCAGCAGTTTTGGGAGCGGGGGTTCTTACTTC
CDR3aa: CASSFGSGGSYF

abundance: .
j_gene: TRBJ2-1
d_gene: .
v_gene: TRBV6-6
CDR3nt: TGTGCCAGCAGTTCACAACTAGAGGGTGAGCAGTTCTTC
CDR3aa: CASSSQLEGEQFF

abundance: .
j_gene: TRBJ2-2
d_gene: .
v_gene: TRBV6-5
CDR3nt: TGTGCCAGCAGTTACTCGGGCGGGGAGCTGTTTTTT
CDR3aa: CASSYSGGELFF

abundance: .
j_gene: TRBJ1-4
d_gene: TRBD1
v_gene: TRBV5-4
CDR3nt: TGTGCCAGCAGCTCCGGCGGGACAGATGAAAAACTGTTTTTT
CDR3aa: CASSSGGTDEKLFF

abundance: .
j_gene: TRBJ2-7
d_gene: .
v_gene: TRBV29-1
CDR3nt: TGCAGCGTTGACTCCAGGGTAGACTACGAGCAGTACTTC
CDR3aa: CSVDSRVDYEQYF

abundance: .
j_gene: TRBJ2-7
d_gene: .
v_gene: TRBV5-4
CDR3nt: TGTGCCAGCAGCTTGGCCCTAGCAGAGGCCGGCTACGAGCAGTACTTC
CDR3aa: CASSLALAEAGYEQYF

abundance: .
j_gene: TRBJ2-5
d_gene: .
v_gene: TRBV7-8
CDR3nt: TGTGCCAGCAGCGCCTCCGGGATCCAAGAGACCCAGTACTTC
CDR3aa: CASSASGIQETQYF

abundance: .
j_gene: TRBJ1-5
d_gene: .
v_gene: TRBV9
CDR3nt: TGTGCCAGCAGCGTATGGGGAAATCAGCCCCAGCATTTT
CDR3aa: CASSVWGNQPQHF

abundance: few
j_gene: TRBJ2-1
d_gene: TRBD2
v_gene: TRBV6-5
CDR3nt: TGTGCCAGCAGCTGGCGGGGGGCTTACAATGAGCAGTTCTTC
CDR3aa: CASSWRGAYNEQFF

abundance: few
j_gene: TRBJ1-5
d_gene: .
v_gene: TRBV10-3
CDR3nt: TGTGCCATTCAGGGAAACAATCAGCCCCAGCATTTT
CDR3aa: CAIQGNNQPQHF

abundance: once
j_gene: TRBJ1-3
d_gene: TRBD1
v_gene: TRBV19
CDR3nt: TGTGCCAGTACGAGGACAGGGGGCCAGGGAAATGGAAACACCATATATTTT
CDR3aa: CASTRTGGQGNGNTIYF

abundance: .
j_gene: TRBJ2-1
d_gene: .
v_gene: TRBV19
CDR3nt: TGTGCCAGTAGCAACCGGGCCCCTGGGCACAATGAGCAGTTCTTC
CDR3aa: CASSNRAPGHNEQFF

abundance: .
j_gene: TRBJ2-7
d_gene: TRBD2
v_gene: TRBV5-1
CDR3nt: TGCGCCAGCAGCTGGGGACTAGCGGGAGGGCCCTACGAGCAGTACTTC
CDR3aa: CASSWGLAGGPYEQYF

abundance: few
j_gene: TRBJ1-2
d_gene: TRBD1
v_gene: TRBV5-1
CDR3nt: TGCGCCAGCAGCACCGGAGGGGGCGGGTCCTATGGCTACACCTTC
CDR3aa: CASSTGGGGSYGYTF

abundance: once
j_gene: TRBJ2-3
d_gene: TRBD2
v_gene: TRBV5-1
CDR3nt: TGCGCCAGCAGCTTGGGCCTAGCGGGGAGCACAGATACGCAGTATTTT
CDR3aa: CASSLGLAGSTDTQYF

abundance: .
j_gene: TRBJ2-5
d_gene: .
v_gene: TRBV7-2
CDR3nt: TGTGCCAGCAGCCCTCTCGTGGCACAAAGGGAGACCCAGTACTTC
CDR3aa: CASSPLVAQRETQYF

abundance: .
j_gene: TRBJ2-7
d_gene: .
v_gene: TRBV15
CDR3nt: TGTGCCACCAGCGCTTACGCGGTCTACGAGCAGTACTTC
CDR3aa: CATSAYAVYEQYF

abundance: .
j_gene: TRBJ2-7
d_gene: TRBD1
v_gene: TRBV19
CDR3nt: TGTGCCAGTAGTATCGCCGGGACAGCAATCTACGAGCAGTACTTC
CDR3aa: CASSIAGTAIYEQYF

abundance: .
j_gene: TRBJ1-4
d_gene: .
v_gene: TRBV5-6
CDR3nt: TGTGCCAGCAGCCCAAACAGAAATGAAAAACTGTTTTTT
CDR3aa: CASSPNRNEKLFF

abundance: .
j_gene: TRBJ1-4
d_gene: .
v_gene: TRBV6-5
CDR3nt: TGTGCCAGCAGTTCACGCGGTGAAAAACTGTTTTTT
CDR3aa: CASSSRGEKLFF

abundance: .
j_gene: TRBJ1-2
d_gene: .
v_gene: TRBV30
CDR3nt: TGTGCCTGGAGGGGAGAGGGGCTAATGGGCTACACCTTC
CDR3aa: CAWRGEGLMGYTF

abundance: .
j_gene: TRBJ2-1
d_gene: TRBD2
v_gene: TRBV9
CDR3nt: TGTGCCAGCAGCGTGACTAGCGGGAGGGAGGGAGAAGAGCAGTTCTTC
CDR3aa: CASSVTSGREGEEQFF

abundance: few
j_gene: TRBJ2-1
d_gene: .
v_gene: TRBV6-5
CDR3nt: TGTGCCAGCAGTCCCGGGACCTCCCTCAGGGGTCAGTTCTTC
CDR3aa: CASSPGTSLRGQFF

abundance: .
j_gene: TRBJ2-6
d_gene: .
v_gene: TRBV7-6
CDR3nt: TGTGCCAGCAGCATGTCGAGCGGGGCCAACGTCCTGACTTTC
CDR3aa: CASSMSSGANVLTF

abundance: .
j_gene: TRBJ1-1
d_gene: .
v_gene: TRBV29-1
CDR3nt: TGCAGCGTTGACTTATTCTTTGTGACGGATGGGAGTCCTGAAGCTTTCTTT
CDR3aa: CSVDLFFVTDGSPEAFF